This T cell receptor (beta chain) came from a study of blood T cell repertoires in COVID-19. Looking at the study overall: The United States, Italy and Spain were the sources of the acute and convalescent COVID-19 samples. Sample material is recorded as cDNA or gDNA derived from T cells, B-cell-depleted T cells, or PBMCs.

Source study methods: It was from reference gene primer amplification that nucleated cell counts were estimated. The method was immunoSEQ multiplex PCR; TCRdb's version includes in-frame clones alone and lacks a portion of them. The D gene and trimming were derived from the DNA, and the V and J assignments and clone size from that table. The table has about 98,000 clones, about 81% seen once. The ends lost 3 bases at V and 2 bases at J; junction bases unmatched: 4. The CDR3 is made up of 15 amino acids. From germline, CDR1 is LGHDT and CDR2 YNNKEL (reference sequence). The specimen was peripheral blood. The sequence came from a man aged 60 to 75 with acute or convalescent COVID-19. This chain joins TRBV3-1 (or the pseudogene TRBV3-2) and TRBJ2-1; TRBD2 aligns across 7 bases. The CDR3 here is CASSQSGVPYNEQFF. As DNA, the CDR3 is TGTGCCAGCAGCCAGAGCGGGGTCCCCTACAATGAGCAGTTCTTC.